The entry below gives a single T cell receptor (beta chain) sequence along with its context. The data belong to a study of blood T cell repertoires in COVID-19. Study-wide context: Sites in the United States, Italy and Spain provided acute and convalescent COVID-19 samples.

Recruitment covered roughly 22 US areas and drew participants whose ages spanned about 18 to 90 years. Deletions cut 0 bases from V and 0 bases from J, with 16 bases between. Germline V gene sequence: CDR1 SGDLS, CDR2 YYNGEE. The CDR3 covers 18 residues. The data were produced by immunoSEQ multiplex PCR, yet TCRdb's version contains in-frame clones alone and is incomplete. Of roughly 220,000 clones in the sample, about 90% are singletons; the top ten hold roughly 14%. V usage is TRBV9 and J usage is TRBJ1-3, with TRBD1 as a possible D gene (5 bases). The material sequenced was PBMCs or T cells enriched from blood (not recorded which). This receptor was obtained from a woman aged 50 to 60 with acute COVID-19. CDR3 residues: CASSVGLRRGVSGNTIYF. DNA for the CDR3: TGTGCCAGCAGCGTAGGCCTCCGGAGGGGTGTCTCTGGAAACACCATATATTTT.